The rows below give T cell receptor beta chains drawn from one sample of a study of cytomegalovirus exposure and HLA in healthy donors. Assay used: immunoSEQ multiplex PCR; TCRdb lists only in-frame clones, some missing. The table records over 90,000 clones, 73% of them present only once. Sequencing input: PBMCs. The receptor set was obtained from a man aged 35 to 55 in good health and CMV-seronegative. The CDR3 runs from the conserved cysteine through the conserved F or W. A D gene is named only where the DNA matches it firmly. Where a row states a size, it is once, few, many or the class of an expanded clone; other rows omit it.

TRBJ1-5	TRBV5-1	many	TRBD1	TGCGCCAGCAGCTTGATACCGGGACAGGGGCCCCAGCATTTT	CASSLIPGQGPQHF
TRBJ2-5	TRBV5-1	NA	TRBD1	TGCGCCAGCAGCTTTTCACAGGGGGGCATTGAGACCCAGTACTTC	CASSFSQGGIETQYF
TRBJ1-2	TRBV29-1	few	TRBD1	TGCAGCGGGACGACAGGGGGCTGGGATGGCTACACCTTC	CSGTTGGWDGYTF
TRBJ2-3	TRBV12-1	NA	NA	TGTGCCAGCAGCTGCGGGACTAGCGGGGTCTGGAGTTCTAGCACAGATACGCAGTATTTT	CASSCGTSGVWSSSTDTQYF
TRBJ2-5	TRBV21-1	once	NA	TGTGCCAGCAGCCCAGGAGAGGACAGGGCCATCACGTACTTC	CASSPGEDRAITYF
TRBJ1-2	TRBV7-8	NA	NA	TGTGCCAGCAGGCGAGACACAGCCAAACCCTCTAACTATGGCTACACCTTC	CASRRDTAKPSNYGYTF
TRBJ1-1	TRBV11-2	NA	NA	TGTGCCAGCAGCTTTGTTGGAGGGACCACTGAAGCTTTCTTT	CASSFVGGTTEAFF
TRBJ1-4	TRBV6-5	NA	TRBD1	TGTGCCAGCAGTTACTGGACAGGGAATGAAAAACTGTTTTTT	CASSYWTGNEKLFF
TRBJ2-5	TRBV5-4	NA	NA	TGTGCCAGCAGCTCGGACAGCTTCCAAGAGACCCAGTACTTC	CASSSDSFQETQYF
TRBJ1-2	TRBV7-9	NA	TRBD1	TGTGCCAGCAGCCGGTGGGACAGCCCCTCCTATGGCTACACCTTC	CASSRWDSPSYGYTF
TRBJ1-2	TRBV7-9	NA	TRBD1	TGTGCCAGCAGCATATGGACAGGGGGGGGCTACACCTTC	CASSIWTGGGYTF
TRBJ2-3	TRBV2	few	TRBD1	TGTGCCAGCAGTCTTCGACAGGGGGGCACAGATACGCAGTATTTT	CASSLRQGGTDTQYF
TRBJ2-3	TRBV10-3	NA	NA	TGTGCCATCAGTGGACTTTCAAACACAGATACGCAGTATTTT	CAISGLSNTDTQYF
TRBJ2-7	TRBV29-1	NA	TRBD1	TGCAGCGTCAAACCGGGACAGATCTACGAGCAGTACTTC	CSVKPGQIYEQYF
TRBJ1-2	TRBV28	NA	NA	TGTGCCAGCAGTTTGTCGGACTATGGCTACACCTTC	CASSLSDYGYTF
TRBJ1-5	TRBV10-3	many	NA	TGTGCCATCAGCTTAAACAATCAGCCCCAGCATTTT	CAISLNNQPQHF
TRBJ1-4	TRBV4-2	NA	TRBD1	TGTGCCAGCAGCCAGGGGAAGGACAGGGGTAATGAAAAACTGTTTTTT	CASSQGKDRGNEKLFF
TRBJ1-4	TRBV15	NA	TRBD1	TGTGCCACCAGCAGACCAGACAGGGCGGAAAAACTGTTTTTT	CATSRPDRAEKLFF
TRBJ1-6	TRBV7-9	NA	NA	TGTGCCAGCAGGCCTAGTAGCTCCTATAATTCACCCCTCCACTTT	CASRPSSSYNSPLHF
TRBJ1-1	TRBV6-5	NA	TRBD1	TGTGCCAGCAGTTACTGGTACAGGGGTGGGACTGAAGCTTTCTTT	CASSYWYRGGTEAFF
TRBJ1-1	TRBV28	few	TRBD1	TGTGCCAGCAGTTCGGACAGGGCAAACACTGAAGCTTTCTTT	CASSSDRANTEAFF
TRBJ1-5	TRBV2	NA	TRBD1	TGTGCCAGCAAGGGACAGAGCAATCAGCCCCAGCATTTT	CASKGQSNQPQHF
TRBJ1-2	TRBV4-3	NA	TRBD1	TGCGCCAGCAGCCTGGGACAGGGTAACTATGGCTACACCTTC	CASSLGQGNYGYTF
TRBJ1-1	TRBV27	few	TRBD1	TGTGCCAGCAGCCGGGGACAGCTGAACACTGAAGCTTTCTTT	CASSRGQLNTEAFF
TRBJ2-7	TRBV7-2	NA	TRBD1	TGTGCCAGCAGCGTTCTTCGAGGGGGCGAGAACGAGCAGTACTTC	CASSVLRGGENEQYF
TRBJ2-5	TRBV19	NA	NA	TGTGCCAGTAGTATGGGTGGTAGCGCTGCTGGCGCCCAGTACTTC	CASSMGGSAAGAQYF
TRBJ2-2	TRBV7-2	NA	TRBD1	TGTGCCAGCAGCCAGGATAGCCGACAGGGGAACACCGGGGAGCTGTTTTTT	CASSQDSRQGNTGELFF
TRBJ2-3	TRBV13	NA	NA	TGTGCCAGCAGCTTAGATTCGCGGGGGCCTCGTGGGGGCGTCACAGATACGCAGTATTTT	CASSLDSRGPRGGVTDTQYF
TRBJ2-7	TRBV2	NA	TRBD1	TGTGCCAGCAGTTCGCAGGGGGCCGCCTACGAGCAGTACTTC	CASSSQGAAYEQYF
TRBJ1-5	TRBV6-1	NA	NA	TGTGCCAGCAGTGAAGGAGCGGGAGGACAGCCCCAGCATTTT	CASSEGAGGQPQHF
TRBJ2-1	TRBV27	NA	NA	TGTGCCAGCAGTTTATCCCCGGGATCTTCCTACAATGAGCAGTTCTTC	CASSLSPGSSYNEQFF
TRBJ2-3	TRBV27	NA	NA	TGTGCCAGCAGTCCCGCCGGACTTACAGATACGCAGTATTTT	CASSPAGLTDTQYF
TRBJ2-3	TRBV10-2	few	NA	TGCGCCAGCAGCGCCCCAGGGGCAGATACGCAGTATTTT	CASSAPGADTQYF
TRBJ1-1	TRBV7-9	NA	NA	TGTGCCAGCAGCCCCAGGGTCAACACTGAAGCTTTCTTT	CASSPRVNTEAFF
TRBJ1-1	TRBV12-5	few	TRBD1	TGTGCTAGTGCCCAGGAGGCCCACAGGGGCACAACACGTTACCACACTGAAGCTTTCTTT	CASAQEAHRGTTRYHTEAFF
TRBJ2-7	TRBV7-9	NA	NA	TGTGCCAGCAGCCAGTACGACAGTACCTACGAGCAGTACTTC	CASSQYDSTYEQYF
TRBJ1-2	TRBV11-2	NA	NA	TGTGCCAGCAGCTTAGATAACGGGTTTTTGGGCTACACCTTC	CASSLDNGFLGYTF
TRBJ2-3	TRBV4-3	few	NA	TGCGCCAGCAGCCAAGATGTTGCAGGGTTGTTCTCGGATACGCAGTATTTT	CASSQDVAGLFSDTQYF
TRBJ2-7	TRBV7-9	NA	NA	TGTGCCAGCAGCTTAGGAGAGTACGAGCAGTACTTC	CASSLGEYEQYF
TRBJ1-1	TRBV19	NA	NA	TGTGCCAGTAGTGCGTCAGGGGAAACAGTTGAAGCTTTCTTT	CASSASGETVEAFF
TRBJ1-1	TRBV4-1	NA	NA	TGCGCCAGCAGCCAAGATCCGGACAGTAGGGTTGCTGAAGCTTTCTTT	CASSQDPDSRVAEAFF
TRBJ2-5	TRBV4-1	once	TRBD2	TGCGCCAGCAGCCAAGATTTGGATAGCGGGGGCACTAAGACCCAGTACTTC	CASSQDLDSGGTKTQYF
TRBJ2-5	TRBV5-6	NA	NA	TGTGCCAGCAGCTCCCGGCTAGTTGAAGAGACCCAGTACTTC	CASSSRLVEETQYF
TRBJ2-7	TRBV2	NA	TRBD2	TGTGCCAGCCTACAGGAGCGGGGCGAGCAGTACTTC	CASLQERGEQYF
TRBJ2-5	TRBV7-2	few	TRBD2	TGTGCCAGCAGCTTCCTGCCGCGGGGGGGCGGAGAGACCCAGTACTTC	CASSFLPRGGGETQYF
TRBJ2-5	TRBV11-2	once	TRBD2	TGTGCCAGCAGCTTTGGTTCTAGCGGGGGGCAAGAGACCCAGTACTTC	CASSFGSSGGQETQYF
TRBJ2-3	TRBV5-1	NA	NA	TGCGCCAGCAGCTTGTCTCAGGGCCGTGCAGATACGCAGTATTTT	CASSLSQGRADTQYF
TRBJ2-7	TRBV7-9	many	NA	TGTGCCAGCAGCCCGAGGGGGAGCGAGCAGTACTTC	CASSPRGSEQYF
TRBJ1-4	TRBV28	NA	NA	TGTGCCAGCAGTTTAAGGGGCCTAAAACTGTTTTTT	CASSLRGLKLFF
TRBJ1-6	TRBV10-1	few	NA	TGCGCCAGCAGTGACCCTGGGGGCGATAATTCACCCCTCCACTTT	CASSDPGGDNSPLHF
TRBJ1-1	TRBV7-2	NA	NA	TGTGCCAGCAGCCAACAGGGCATGAACACTGAAGCTTTCTTT	CASSQQGMNTEAFF
TRBJ1-2	TRBV7-2	NA	TRBD1	TGTGCCAGCAGTCCGACAGGGTTTCGAGGTGATGGCTACACCTTC	CASSPTGFRGDGYTF
TRBJ2-7	TRBV6-1	NA	TRBD1	TGTGCCAGCAGGGGCCTGTGGACAGGGGGCTACGAGCAGTACTTC	CASRGLWTGGYEQYF
TRBJ1-5	TRBV30	few	NA	TGTGCCTGGAGTGGTGGGCCCAATGGCCAGCCCCAGCATTTT	CAWSGGPNGQPQHF
TRBJ1-1	TRBV28	NA	NA	TGTGCCAGCAGTTTACAGGGTACGAACACTGAAGCTTTCTTT	CASSLQGTNTEAFF
TRBJ1-1	TRBV30	NA	TRBD1	TGTGCCTGGAAGGCCACAGGGGTTAACACTGAAGCTTTCTTT	CAWKATGVNTEAFF
TRBJ1-1	TRBV18	NA	TRBD1	TGTGCCAGCTCACCACCGAGCCAGGGGGACACTGAAGCTTTCTTT	CASSPPSQGDTEAFF
TRBJ2-7	TRBV6-5	NA	TRBD2	TGTGCCAGCAGTCGGCGGGGGGCCAGGTCCTACGAGCAGTACTTC	CASSRRGARSYEQYF
TRBJ1-1	TRBV7-2	NA	NA	TGTGCCAGCAGCTACAACGGGGGGATAAATGAAGCTTTCTTT	CASSYNGGINEAFF
TRBJ1-4	TRBV12-5	NA	NA	TGTGCTAGTGGTTTTCGAGGACTTAATGAAAAACTGTTTTTT	CASGFRGLNEKLFF